The clone carrying this T cell receptor (beta chain) occurred many times. Antigen: not known. Exclusions: uncontrolled infection, other autoimmune disease, pregnancy, lactation. The data originate from a study of T cells in Graves' hyperthyroidism and ophthalmopathy. Study summary: Peripheral blood was drawn at first diagnosis, prior to all treatment. Whole-study results and caveats: Progression to ophthalmopathy was predicted a median of approximately 6.4 months early. Stable hyperthyroidism and ophthalmopathy were separated using 13 V-J signatures.

The TCR beta CDR3 regions underwent amplification using RNA transcripts as the source. Using the HTBI primer set, a first-round RT-PCR was run on the TCR CDR3. Using its own MiXCR run on the multiplex PCR reads, TCRdb lists one record per CDR3 protein. Of 270,000 or so distinct CDR3 sequences in the sample, 12% to 15% were seen once. The germline V and J ends were trimmed by 5 bases and 8 bases, with 12 bases remaining between them. The germline V gene encodes CDR1 MNHNS and CDR2 SASEGT. The CDR3 runs 13 residues. The source material was blood. The sequence derives from a woman aged 45-65 years with Graves' hyperthyroidism that later progressed to Graves' ophthalmopathy. The V and J genes are TRBV6-1 and TRBJ1-4, with no clear D. The CDR3 DNA sequence: TGTGCCAGCAGTTGGGCCCGTAGGGAAAAACTGTTTTTT. This sequence encodes CASSWARREKLFF.